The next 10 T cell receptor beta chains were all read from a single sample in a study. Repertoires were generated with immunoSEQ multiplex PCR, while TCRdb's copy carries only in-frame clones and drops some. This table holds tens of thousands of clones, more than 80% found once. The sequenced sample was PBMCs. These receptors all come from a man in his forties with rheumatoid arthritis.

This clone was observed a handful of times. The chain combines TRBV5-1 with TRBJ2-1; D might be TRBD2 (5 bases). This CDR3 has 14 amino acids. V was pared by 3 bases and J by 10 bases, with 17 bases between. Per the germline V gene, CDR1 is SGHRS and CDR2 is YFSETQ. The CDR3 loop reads CASSYEGPGREQFF. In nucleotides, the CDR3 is TGCGCCAGCAGCTACGAGGGCCCGGGAAGGGAGCAGTTCTTC.

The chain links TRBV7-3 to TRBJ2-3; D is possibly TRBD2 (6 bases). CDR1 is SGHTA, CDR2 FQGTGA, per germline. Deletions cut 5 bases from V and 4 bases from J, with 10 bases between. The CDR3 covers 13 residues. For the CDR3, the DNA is TGTGCCAGCAGCCCGGAGGGGTCAGATACGCAGTATTTT. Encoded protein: CASSPEGSDTQYF.

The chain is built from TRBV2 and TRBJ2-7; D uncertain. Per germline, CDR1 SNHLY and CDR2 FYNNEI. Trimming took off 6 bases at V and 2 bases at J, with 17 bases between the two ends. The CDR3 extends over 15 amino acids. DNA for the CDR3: TGTGCCAGCAGCGCCTCCAGGCTTAGAACCTACGAGCAGTACTTC. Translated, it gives CASSASRLRTYEQYF.

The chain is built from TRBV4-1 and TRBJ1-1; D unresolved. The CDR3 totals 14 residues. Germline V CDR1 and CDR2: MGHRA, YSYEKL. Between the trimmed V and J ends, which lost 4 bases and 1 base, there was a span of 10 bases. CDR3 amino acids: CASSRSWGNTEAFF. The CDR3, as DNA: TGCGCCAGCAGCCGATCTTGGGGGAACACTGAAGCTTTCTTT.

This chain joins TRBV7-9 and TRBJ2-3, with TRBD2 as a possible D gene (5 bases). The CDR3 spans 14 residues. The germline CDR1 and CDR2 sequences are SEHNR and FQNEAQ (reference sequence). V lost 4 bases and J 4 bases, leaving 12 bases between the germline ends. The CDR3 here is CASSYAVRADTQYF. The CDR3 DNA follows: TGTGCCAGCAGCTACGCGGTGAGGGCAGATACGCAGTATTTT.

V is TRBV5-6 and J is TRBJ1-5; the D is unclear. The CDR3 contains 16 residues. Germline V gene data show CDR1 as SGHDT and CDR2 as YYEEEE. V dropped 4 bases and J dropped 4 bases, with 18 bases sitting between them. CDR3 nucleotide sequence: TGTGCCAGCAGCCTCCTGGGTCCCGGAATGAATCAGCCCCAGCATTTT. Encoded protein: CASSLLGPGMNQPQHF.

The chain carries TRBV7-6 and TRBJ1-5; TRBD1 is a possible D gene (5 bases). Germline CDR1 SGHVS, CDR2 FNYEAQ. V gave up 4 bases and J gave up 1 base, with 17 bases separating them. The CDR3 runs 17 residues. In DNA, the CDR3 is TGTGCCAGCAGCTCAGAGAGTCGGGGGATCAGCAATCAGCCCCAGCATTTT. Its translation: CASSSESRGISNQPQHF.

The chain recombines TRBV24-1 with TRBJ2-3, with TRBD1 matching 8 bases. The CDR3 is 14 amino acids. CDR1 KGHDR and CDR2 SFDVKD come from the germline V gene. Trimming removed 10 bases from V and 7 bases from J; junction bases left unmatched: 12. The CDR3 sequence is CATRGTGVSNTQYF. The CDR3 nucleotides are TGTGCCACTAGAGGGACAGGAGTGTCCAATACGCAGTATTTT.

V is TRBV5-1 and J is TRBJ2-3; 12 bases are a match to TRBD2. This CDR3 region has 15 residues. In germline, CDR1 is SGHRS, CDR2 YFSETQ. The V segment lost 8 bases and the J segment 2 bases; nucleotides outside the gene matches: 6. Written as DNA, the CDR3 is TGCGCCAGTAGACTAGCGGGGGTGATCACAGATACGCAGTATTTT. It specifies CASRLAGVITDTQYF.

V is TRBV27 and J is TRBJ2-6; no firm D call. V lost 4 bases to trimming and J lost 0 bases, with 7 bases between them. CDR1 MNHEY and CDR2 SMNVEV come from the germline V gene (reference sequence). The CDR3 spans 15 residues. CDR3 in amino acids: CASSYAISGANVLTF. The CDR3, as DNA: TGTGCCAGCAGTTACGCGATCTCTGGGGCCAACGTCCTGACTTTC.